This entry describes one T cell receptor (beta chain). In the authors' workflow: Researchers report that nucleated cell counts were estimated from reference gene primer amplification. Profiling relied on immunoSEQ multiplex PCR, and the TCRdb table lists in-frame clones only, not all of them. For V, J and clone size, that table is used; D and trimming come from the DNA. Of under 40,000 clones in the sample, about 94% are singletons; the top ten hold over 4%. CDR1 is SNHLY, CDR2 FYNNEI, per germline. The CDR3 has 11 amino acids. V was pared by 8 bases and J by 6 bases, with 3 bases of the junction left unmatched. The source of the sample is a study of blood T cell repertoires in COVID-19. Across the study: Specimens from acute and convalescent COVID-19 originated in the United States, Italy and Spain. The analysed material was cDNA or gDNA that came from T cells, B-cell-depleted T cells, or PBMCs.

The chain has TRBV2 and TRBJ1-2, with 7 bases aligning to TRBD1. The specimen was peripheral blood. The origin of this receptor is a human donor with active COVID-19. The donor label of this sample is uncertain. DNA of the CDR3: TGTGCCAGCTTCGGGACAGATGGCTACACCTTC. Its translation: CASFGTDGYTF. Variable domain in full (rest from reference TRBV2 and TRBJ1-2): EPEVTQTPSHQVTQMGQEVILRCVPISNHLYFYWYRQILGQKVEFLVSFYNNEISEKSEIFDDQFSVERPDGSNFTLKIRSTKLEDSAMYFCASFGTDGYTFGSGTRLTVV.